The rows below give T cell receptor beta chains drawn from one sample of a study of shared clonotypes between healthy human individuals. The assay was immunoSEQ multiplex PCR, and TCRdb's table has in-frame clones only and misses some. Of some 800,000 clones listed, 90% to 95% are singletons. The specimen sequenced was naive CD8+ T cells sorted from blood. The receptors derive from a young man in good health. The CDR3 runs from the conserved cysteine through the conserved F or W. D genes are given only for firm matches. Not every row has a clone size; where given, it reads once, few, many or a size class.

j_call	clone_size	v_call	d_call	cdr3_nt	cdr3_aa
TRBJ2-5	-	TRBV15	-	TGTGCCACCAACAGAGATCGACTAGGCCAAGAGACCCAGTACTTC	CATNRDRLGQETQYF
TRBJ2-1	-	TRBV7-9	-	TGTGCCAGCAACGAGGGCAGGGACAATGAGCAGTTCTTC	CASNEGRDNEQFF
TRBJ2-2	-	TRBV7-9	-	TGTGCCAGCAGCCTCCTACCGGGGCCCGGGGAGCTGTTTTTT	CASSLLPGPGELFF
TRBJ1-2	-	TRBV5-1	TRBD1	TGCGCCAGCAGCTCCGCAGGGGGCACCTATGGCTACACCTTC	CASSSAGGTYGYTF
TRBJ2-7	once	TRBV11-2	-	TGTGCCAGCAGCGCGGACGGAGGCTACGAGCAGTACTTC	CASSADGGYEQYF
TRBJ2-3	-	TRBV30	-	TGTGCCTGGAGTGTACTCGGAGCCACAGATACGCAGTATTTT	CAWSVLGATDTQYF
TRBJ2-7	-	TRBV28	-	TGTGCCAGCTCGGCACATACCTACGAGCAGTACTTC	CASSAHTYEQYF
TRBJ2-2	-	TRBV7-9	-	TGTGCCAGCAGCTTAGGAAGGCCCGGGGAGCTGTTTTTT	CASSLGRPGELFF
TRBJ1-1	-	TRBV9	-	TGTGCCAGTGGACCTTCGCTATACACTGAAGCTTTCTTT	CASGPSLYTEAFF
TRBJ2-7	-	TRBV28	-	TGTGCCAGCAGTTTCCGGGAGAACTGGTCCTACGAGCAGTACTTC	CASSFRENWSYEQYF
TRBJ2-1	once	TRBV9	-	TGTGCCAGCAGTTTAGGGGGAGGGAGAAATGAGCAGTTCTTC	CASSLGGGRNEQFF
TRBJ1-1	-	TRBV29-1	-	TGCAGCGTTGAGGTAACGAACACTGAAGCTTTCTTT	CSVEVTNTEAFF
TRBJ2-2	-	TRBV4-3	-	TGCGCCAGCAGCCCGACAGTAATGGCCGGGGAGCTGTTTTTT	CASSPTVMAGELFF
TRBJ2-5	-	TRBV9	-	TGTGCCAGCAGCGCCTACAGCGGCGGCCCCCAAGAGACCCAGTACTTC	CASSAYSGGPQETQYF
TRBJ1-1	-	TRBV12-1	-	TGTGCCAGCAGCTTTGAGGCAGCCTCAATGAACACTGAAGCTTTCTTT	CASSFEAASMNTEAFF
TRBJ1-2	-	TRBV2	TRBD1	TGTGCCAGCAGTGAAGCGATGACAGGGAGGAAGTATGGCTACACCTTC	CASSEAMTGRKYGYTF
TRBJ2-1	-	TRBV15	-	TGTGCCACCAACCATGATACGTTTTCCTACAATGAGCAGTTCTTC	CATNHDTFSYNEQFF
TRBJ1-2	-	TRBV28	-	TGTGCCAGCATGAAGGATGGTAACTATGGCTACACCTTC	CASMKDGNYGYTF
TRBJ2-7	-	TRBV5-1	-	TGCGCCAGCAGAGGGGAGGCCGACTACGAGCAGTACTTC	CASRGEADYEQYF
TRBJ2-2	-	TRBV6-6	TRBD1	TGTGCCAGCCTAGCTTGGGACAGGGGAATCGGGGAGCTGTTTTTT	CASLAWDRGIGELFF
TRBJ2-1	-	TRBV5-6	TRBD2	TGTGCCAGCAGCTCCCTCCGGCAGTGGACTAGCGGGAAGGAGGATGAGCAGTTCTTC	CASSSLRQWTSGKEDEQFF
TRBJ2-2	-	TRBV6-5	-	TGTGCCAGCAGCTCAGTCACGTCGAACACCGGGGAGCTGTTTTTT	CASSSVTSNTGELFF
TRBJ1-2	-	TRBV9	TRBD1	TGTGCCAGCAGCCCGGACAGGGGAAGCTATGGCTACACCTTC	CASSPDRGSYGYTF
TRBJ2-3	once	TRBV7-9	TRBD1	TGTGCCAGCAGCAGAACCGGGACAGGGGTCACAGATACGCAGTATTTT	CASSRTGTGVTDTQYF
TRBJ2-2	-	TRBV25-1	-	TGTGCCAGCAGTGAATACAGGGAAGGCGGGGAGCTGTTTTTT	CASSEYREGGELFF
TRBJ2-3	-	TRBV5-1	-	TGCGCCAGCAGCTTAAACAGGGATTACACAGATACGCAGTATTTT	CASSLNRDYTDTQYF
TRBJ2-7	-	TRBV5-6	-	TGTGCCAGCAGCTGGCCCGGGAATACCTACGAGCAGTACTTC	CASSWPGNTYEQYF
TRBJ2-7	-	TRBV6-1	-	TGTGCCAGCAGTGAAACGGTTTCCTACGAGCAGTACTTC	CASSETVSYEQYF
TRBJ2-7	-	TRBV5-4	-	TGTGCCAGCAGCTTAGGGCCAGCTGGGGAGCAGTACTTC	CASSLGPAGEQYF
TRBJ1-2	-	TRBV27	-	TGTGCCAGCAGTCCTATCCGAGGGGGAGAGAACGACGGCTACACCTTC	CASSPIRGGENDGYTF
TRBJ1-1	-	TRBV5-5	-	TGTGCCAGCAGCTTACCAGCCAACACTGAAGCTTTCTTT	CASSLPANTEAFF
TRBJ2-7	-	TRBV6-5	-	TGTGCCAGCAGTTACCCCGGGGCTGCGTCCTACGAGCAGTACTTC	CASSYPGAASYEQYF
TRBJ2-7	-	TRBV5-5	-	TGTGCCAGCAGCTTTCCAGGGGGGGCGGGTGAGCAGTACTTC	CASSFPGGAGEQYF
TRBJ2-7	-	TRBV5-4	-	TGTGCCAGCAGCGGGGGAGTCGTCTCGGCGGGCGAGCAGTACTTC	CASSGGVVSAGEQYF
TRBJ2-7	-	TRBV11-2	-	TGTGCCAGCAGCTTACAGGGGCCCTACGAGCAGTACTTC	CASSLQGPYEQYF
TRBJ2-7	-	TRBV27	TRBD2	TGTGCCAGCAGCTCAGGGACTATCCCCCTCGAGCAGTACTTC	CASSSGTIPLEQYF
TRBJ1-2	-	TRBV19	-	TGTGCCAGTAGTATTCTTGGGGAAAGTGGCTACACCTTC	CASSILGESGYTF
TRBJ2-5	-	TRBV28	-	TGTGCACTCGAGACCCAGTACTTC	CALETQYF
TRBJ2-1	-	TRBV27	-	TGTGCCAGCAGTTTATCGGGCCACAATGAGCAGTTCTTC	CASSLSGHNEQFF
TRBJ1-3	-	TRBV27	-	TGTGCCAGCAGTCCCTCGACAGGAATTGGAAACACCATATATTTT	CASSPSTGIGNTIYF
TRBJ2-3	-	TRBV27	-	TGTGCCAGCAGTTTATCTCCCACTAGCACAGATACGCAGTATTTT	CASSLSPTSTDTQYF
TRBJ1-1	-	TRBV27	TRBD1	TGTGCCAGCCAACGCGCAGGGGGCGGGACTGAAGCTTTCTTT	CASQRAGGGTEAFF
TRBJ2-2	-	TRBV7-6	TRBD1	TGTGCCAGCAGCCCCGGGACAGCACCCCAGGTGGAGCTGTTTTTT	CASSPGTAPQVELFF
TRBJ2-7	-	TRBV9	TRBD1	TGTGCCAGCAGCGTAGCTGGGGACAGGGTAACCTACGAGCAGTACTTC	CASSVAGDRVTYEQYF
TRBJ1-2	-	TRBV19	-	TGTGCCAGTAGTATTCTCCCTGACAGGATGGAGGGCTACACCTTC	CASSILPDRMEGYTF
TRBJ2-1	-	TRBV5-7	TRBD2	TGTGCCAGCAGCTGGGCCCCCTCCTCCGGGAGGCAGTACAATGAGCAGTTCTTC	CASSWAPSSGRQYNEQFF
TRBJ1-4	-	TRBV27	-	TGTGCCAGCAGTTTATGGGGCAAAGCTAATGAAAAACTGTTTTTT	CASSLWGKANEKLFF
TRBJ2-7	-	TRBV4-1	TRBD2	TGCGCCAGCAGCCGCAATAGCGGGAGGTCCGACGAGCAGTACTTC	CASSRNSGRSDEQYF